This T cell receptor (beta chain) appears in the sequencing data of a study of PD-L1 blockade in urothelial cancer (TCRdb year 2017). Regarding the research as a whole: All patients started therapy around 2014 and received atezolizumab 1,200 mg intravenously every 3 weeks. Pretreatment tumor samples and matched peripheral blood, collected serially before and after atezolizumab treatment, underwent TCR sequencing. In the same patients, whole exome sequencing and RNA sequencing of pretreatment tumors were performed in addition to TCR sequencing. Durable clinical benefit meant progression-free survival longer than 6 months, and TCR features were also tested against progression-free and overall survival. Twenty-five of 29 patients were males with bladder-origin urothelial cancer, and 18 of 29 reported a prior smoking history. Blood samples yielded a median of around 130,000 T cells and 65,000 to 95,000 unique TCRs, with median clonality approximately 0.08. Some 30 patients had pretreatment blood TCR-seq, some 25 had at least one posttreatment blood collection, and some 25 had tumor TCR-seq. The study was an exploratory multi-omic analysis of somatic, immune and clinical correlates of response to PD-L1 blockade with atezolizumab in urothelial cancer. Durable clinical benefit was achieved by nine patients but not by the remaining 20. Blood samples were analyzed at two time points: 3 weeks after treatment start (second dose) and 6 weeks after treatment start. Patients had an ECOG performance status of 0 or 1 and had received between 0 and 3 prior chemotherapy regimens. General findings and caveats noted by the study authors: Improved progression-free and overall survival was found to be associated with pretreatment peripheral blood TCR clonality below the median. Among patients with durable benefit, tumor-associated TCR clones showed greater expansion in peripheral blood 3 weeks after treatment started (n of about 20, p = 0.022). Because the sample size was small (n of about 27) and many of the analyses were exploratory, the results are meant to be hypothesis-generating.

The label giving this sample's time point can be read as: peripheral blood 6 weeks after treatment start. The cohort comprised fewer than 35 patients with locally advanced or metastatic urothelial carcinoma treated at Memorial Sloan Kettering on a trial protocol. Peripheral blood mononuclear cells were collected from each patient pretreatment and during treatment, giving between 1 and 8 total time points per patient. The Qiagen DNeasy Blood extraction kit was used to purify genomic DNA from total PBMCs and from tumor samples. Collected pretreatment and during treatment, PBMCs were isolated and stored as previously described. To estimate absolute template abundance from read counts, synthetic TCR analog templates were spiked into each PCR. The immunoSEQ assay was used to amplify TCRbeta CDR3 regions from genomic DNA with bias-controlled V and J gene primers. Sequencing of rearranged TCRbeta segments was performed at approximately 20X coverage. Under the source paper's analysis protocol: Clustering was used to correct sequencing errors, and CDR3s were annotated against IMGT to assign V, D and J genes. Out-of-frame and stop-codon sequences were excluded, and only productive TCRbeta rearrangements were used in downstream analyses. Clonality was computed as one minus Shannon entropy normalized by the log of the number of unique productive sequences. Fisher's exact test with Benjamini-Hochberg correction, at a threshold of adjusted p below 0.01, was used to find clones that differed between time points or between blood and tumor. TCRdb limited this immuneACCESS table to in-frame rearrangements with V and J called. A share of clones is missing; checked studies link under half to unresolved V genes, and the rest is unexplained. The V and J calls and the clone size are those of that table, but D and trimming were determined from the DNA. The sample table records more than 95,000 clones; roughly 90% of these occur just once. About 1.8% of the sample is held by the ten biggest clonotypes.

The CDR3 runs 12 residues from the cysteine to the phenylalanine. Just the 36-base CDR3 DNA is kept, in frame starting at base 1. Between the V and J ends, shortened by 7 bases and 2 bases respectively, the junction contains 8 bases. Looking up the germline V gene yields CDR1 MNHNS and CDR2 SASEGT. Concerning this clone: Its antigen remains undetermined. Per-nucleotide qualities are absent, and no much larger clonotype sits a single base away.

The TCR comes from a man aged 55 to 70 with urothelial cancer. Sequenced here: PBMCs, sampled around atezolizumab (anti-PD-L1) treatment. The sequence joins TRBV6-1 to TRBJ1-2; a tentative D match to TRBD1 spans 6 bases. In nucleotide form, the sequence is TGTGCCAGCACCACAGGGAACTATGGCTACACCTTC. Its product reads: CASTTGNYGYTF.